The source of this T cell receptor (beta chain) is a study of blood T cells in healthy people across ages. Using a J-beta primer mix together with a sample-barcoded 5' primer, a second PCR was run for roughly 6 to 12 cycles. TCRdb ran MiXCR on the 5' RACE reads and lists one entry per CDR3 protein. The sample lists 700,000 to 900,000 distinct CDR3 sequences, 20% to 30% occurring once. In terms of origin and age, donors were healthy Caucasian individuals from Russia aged about 6 to 90. This CDR3 is 17 amino acids long. Trimming cost V 4 bases and J 2 bases; bases outside gene matches: 6. CDR1 and CDR2 from the germline V gene are SGHDT and YYEEEE. The data were also submitted as part of a second study, on T cells of mothers and their children. That investigation notes: Sequencing got over 10 million TCR beta CDR3 reads from each mother and roughly 3 million from each child.

The gene calls are TRBV5-6 and TRBJ2-1; TRBD2 matches 13 bases. Sequencing was done on a sample of blood. This TCR was recovered from a boy younger than 18 in good health. CDR3 residues: CASSATSGGPTYNEQFF. The CDR3 DNA sequence: TGTGCCAGCAGCGCGACTAGCGGGGGGCCCACCTACAATGAGCAGTTCTTC.